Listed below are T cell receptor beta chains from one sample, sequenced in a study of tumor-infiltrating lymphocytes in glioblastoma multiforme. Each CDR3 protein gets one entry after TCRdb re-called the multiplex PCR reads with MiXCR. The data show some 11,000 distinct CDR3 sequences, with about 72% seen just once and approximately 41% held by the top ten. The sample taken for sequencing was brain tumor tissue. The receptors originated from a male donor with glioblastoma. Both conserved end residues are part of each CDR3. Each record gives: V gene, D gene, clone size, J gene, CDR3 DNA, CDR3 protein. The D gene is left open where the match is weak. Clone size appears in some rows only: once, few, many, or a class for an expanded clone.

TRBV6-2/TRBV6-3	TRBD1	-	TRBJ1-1	TGTGCCACCGCGGGACAGCATTTAAAGAACGCCGAAGCTTTCTTT	CATAGQHLKNAEAFF
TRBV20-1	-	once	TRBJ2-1	TGCAGTGTGGGGGCTCGGAGGATAGGGTCGGATGAGCAGTTCTTC	CSVGARRIGSDEQFF
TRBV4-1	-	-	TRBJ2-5	TGCGCCAGCAGTAGTCAGGGAAAGGCCCTCGAAGAGACCCAGTACTTC	CASSSQGKALEETQYF
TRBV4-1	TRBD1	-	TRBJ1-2	TGCGCCAGCAGCCAAGAGAGGACAGGGAACAACTATGGCTACACCTTC	CASSQERTGNNYGYTF
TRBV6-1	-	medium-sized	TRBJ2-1	TGTGCCAGCACAGGACAATACAATGGGCAGTTCTTC	CASTGQYNGQFF
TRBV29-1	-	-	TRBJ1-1	TGCAACGTTGAACATTCCAGCAACACTGCAGCTTTCTTT	CNVEHSSNTAAFF
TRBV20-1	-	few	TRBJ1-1	TGCAGTGCTAGGGTGAACACTGAAGCCTTCTTT	CSARVNTEAFF
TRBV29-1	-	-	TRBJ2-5	TGCAGCGTCCAAAAGGACAGCATAATCCATGATACCCAGTACTTC	CSVQKDSIIHDTQYF
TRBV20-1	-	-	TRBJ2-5	TGCAGTGCTAGAGAGGGCGCGGAGACCCAGTACTTC	CSAREGAETQYF
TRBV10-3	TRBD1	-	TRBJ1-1	TGTGCCATCGGACAGGTTAACACTGAAGCTTTCTTT	CAIGQVNTEAFF
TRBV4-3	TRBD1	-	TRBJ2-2	TGCGCCAGCAGCCCCCACGGGACAGGGGGCCGGCTGGGCACCGGGGAGCTGTTTTTT	CASSPHGTGGRLGTGELFF
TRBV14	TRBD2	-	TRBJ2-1	TGTGCCAGCAGACATACTAGCGGGAGGTGGAATGAGCAGTTCTTC	CASRHTSGRWNEQFF
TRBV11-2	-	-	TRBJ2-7	TGTGCCAGCAGCTTAGTAGCGAGGAAGGGGAACGAGCAGTACTTC	CASSLVARKGNEQYF
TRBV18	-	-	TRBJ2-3	TGTGCCAGCTCACCACCCGTTAACAGAGATACGCAGTATTTT	CASSPPVNRDTQYF
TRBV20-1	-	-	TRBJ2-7	TGCAGTGCTTCTGACAGGCGGCAAGGCGTATGGGGGGAGCAATACTTC	CSASDRRQGVWGEQYF
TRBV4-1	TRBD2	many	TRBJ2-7	TGCGCCAGCAGCCCAAAGACTAGCGGGAGCTACGAGCAGTACTTC	CASSPKTSGSYEQYF
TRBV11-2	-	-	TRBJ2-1	TGTGCCAGCAGCCGTTGTCCGGAGGTCAATGAGCAATTCTTC	CASSRCPEVNEQFF
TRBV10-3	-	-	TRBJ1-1	TGTGCCATAAGTGTTGAAGTGAGAGGCACTGAAGCTTTCTTT	CAISVEVRGTEAFF
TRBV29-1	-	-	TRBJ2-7	TGTAGTGTTCAAGGGGCAGAGGGGTTCTACGAGCAGTACTTC	CSVQGAEGFYEQYF
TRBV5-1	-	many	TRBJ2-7	TGCGCCAGCACCTCGGTGGGGTTGAACGACGAGCAGTACTTC	CASTSVGLNDEQYF
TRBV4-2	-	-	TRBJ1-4	TGTGCCAGCAGCCAAGAGGGGGAAAAACTGTCTTTT	CASSQEGEKLSF
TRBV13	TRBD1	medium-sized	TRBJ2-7	TGTGCCAGCAGCCCCAAGACAGGGGGTATTAGCGAGCAGTACTTC	CASSPKTGGISEQYF
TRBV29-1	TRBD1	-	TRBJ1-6	TGCAGCGCTTCCAGGGACAGAGGATCACCCCTCCACTTT	CSASRDRGSPLHF
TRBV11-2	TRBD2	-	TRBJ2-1	TGTGCCAGCATCCCCTTAGCGGGGGTGAATAAAGAGCAGTTCTTC	CASIPLAGVNKEQFF